A selection of T cell receptor beta chains follows, all from one sample in a study of long-term antiretroviral therapy in people with HIV. TCRdb keeps only in-frame clones here, not all; method: immunoSEQ multiplex PCR. Among roughly 20,000 clones, 90% were seen once, and the ten largest hold roughly 10%. The material was unsorted PBMCs, obtained nearly 4.5 years before starting antiretroviral therapy. These receptors were collected from a woman aged 30 to 39 with HIV. Both conserved end residues are part of each CDR3. The order of the fields is V gene, clone size, D gene, J gene, CDR3 protein, CDR3 DNA. A D gene is named only where the DNA matches it firmly. Rows give clone size only sometimes, using once, few, many, or a class for an expanded clone.

>TRBV2|-|-|TRBJ1-5
CASSELDRDYSNQPQHF
TGTGCCAGCAGCGAGTTGGACAGAGATTATAGCAATCAGCCCCAGCATTTT
>TRBV4-3|-|-|TRBJ1-1
CASSQDLPENTEAFF
TGCGCCAGCAGCCAAGATTTGCCAGAGAACACTGAAGCTTTCTTT
>TRBV5-1|-|TRBD1|TRBJ1-1
CASSLDWTGAGTEAFF
TGCGCCAGCAGCTTGGACTGGACAGGGGCTGGCACTGAAGCTTTCTTT
>TRBV19|-|TRBD1|TRBJ1-2
CASSRRTGGHGYTF
TGTGCCAGTAGTAGGAGGACAGGGGGCCATGGCTACACCTTC
>TRBV7-9|few|TRBD2|TRBJ2-2
CASTRGGRNTGELFF
TGTGCCAGCACCCGGGGGGGGCGCAACACCGGGGAGCTGTTTTTT
>TRBV19|-|-|TRBJ2-7
CASSTGPGYEQYF
TGTGCCAGTAGTACGGGACCTGGCTACGAGCAGTACTTC
>TRBV18|-|-|TRBJ2-5
CASSPLLSGTEETQYF
TGTGCCAGCTCACCACTTCTTTCCGGGACGGAAGAGACCCAGTACTTC
>TRBV7-2|-|TRBD1|TRBJ2-5
CASSPGGTGVGETQYF
TGTGCCAGCAGCCCTGGCGGGACAGGGGTTGGGGAGACCCAGTACTTC
>TRBV27|-|-|TRBJ1-1
CASWGIAEAFF
TGTGCCAGCTGGGGCATCGCTGAAGCTTTCTTT
>TRBV19|once|-|TRBJ1-3
CASGAGVSGNTIYF
TGTGCCAGCGGAGCTGGGGTGTCTGGAAACACCATATATTTT
>TRBV11-2|-|TRBD1|TRBJ1-3
CASSPRTGRGNTIYF
TGTGCCAGCAGCCCAAGGACAGGGAGAGGAAACACCATATATTTT
>TRBV27|-|TRBD1|TRBJ2-1
CASSPNRDSFYNEQFF
TGTGCCAGCAGTCCGAACCGGGACAGTTTCTACAATGAGCAGTTCTTC
>TRBV7-9|-|TRBD1|TRBJ2-7
CASSLKRGTGFTYEQYF
TGTGCCAGCAGCTTAAAGCGAGGGACAGGGTTTACCTACGAGCAGTACTTC
>TRBV7-2|-|TRBD2|TRBJ2-1
CASSLVAQRGGNNEQFF
TGTGCCAGCAGCTTAGTAGCCCAGCGGGGGGGAAACAATGAGCAGTTCTTC
>TRBV7-6|-|TRBD1|TRBJ2-5
CASSLGGQDPKETQYF
TGTGCCAGCAGCTTAGGGGGACAGGACCCCAAAGAGACCCAGTACTTC
>TRBV18|once|TRBD2|TRBJ2-7
CASSPPASGGTSYEQYF
TGTGCCAGCTCACCACCGGCTAGCGGGGGGACCTCCTACGAGCAGTACTTC
>TRBV7-2|-|-|TRBJ2-7
CASSLGASEQYF
TGTGCCAGCAGTCTGGGGGCTAGCGAGCAGTACTTC
>TRBV9|-|TRBD2|TRBJ2-3
CASSVDRAGGPDTQYF
TGTGCCAGCAGCGTAGATCGAGCGGGGGGGCCTGATACGCAGTATTTT
>TRBV19|-|TRBD1|TRBJ1-1
CASSPQGRRRTEAFF
TGTGCCAGTAGTCCACAGGGGAGGAGAAGGACTGAAGCTTTCTTT
>TRBV10-3|-|TRBD1|TRBJ1-2
CAIRDSPNGYTF
TGTGCCATCCGGGACAGTCCCAATGGCTACACCTTC
>TRBV6-1|-|-|TRBJ1-5
CASSEANFQPQHF
TGTGCCAGCAGTGAAGCGAACTTTCAGCCCCAGCATTTT
>TRBV25-1|-|-|TRBJ2-1
CASRIGTVATNEQFF
TGTGCCAGCAGAATCGGGACGGTGGCCACAAATGAGCAGTTCTTC
>TRBV30|-|-|TRBJ2-3
CAWSVRGADTQYF
TGTGCCTGGAGTGTAAGAGGGGCAGATACGCAGTATTTT
>TRBV9|-|TRBD1|TRBJ2-3
CASSLLGQGGADTQYF
TGTGCCAGCAGTTTACTAGGACAGGGGGGAGCAGATACGCAGTATTTT
>TRBV10-2|-|TRBD1|TRBJ1-5
CASSGGTGGFQPQHF
TGCGCCAGCAGTGGGGGGACAGGGGGGTTTCAGCCCCAGCATTTT
>TRBV2|-|-|TRBJ2-2
CASTGNTGELFF
TGTGCCAGCACGGGGAACACCGGGGAGCTGTTTTTT
>TRBV2|-|-|TRBJ1-5
CASNEVSNQPQHF
TGTGCCAGCAATGAAGTTAGCAATCAGCCCCAGCATTTT
>TRBV18|-|-|TRBJ1-2
CASSPGDWPATNYGYTF
TGTGCCAGCTCACCGGGGGACTGGCCTGCTACTAACTATGGCTACACCTTC
>TRBV4-1|-|-|TRBJ1-6
CASSQDPGGSYNSPLHF
TGCGCCAGCAGCCAAGATCCGGGGGGCTCCTATAATTCACCCCTCCACTTT
>TRBV7-9|-|-|TRBJ1-1
CASSSYRDTEAFF
TGTGCCAGCAGCAGTTACAGGGACACTGAAGCTTTCTTT
>TRBV18|-|-|TRBJ1-5
CASSPTGGGSNQPQHF
TGTGCCAGCTCACCAACGGGGGGAGGTAGCAATCAGCCCCAGCATTTT
>TRBV7-8|-|-|TRBJ1-5
CASSLPPDARGSDSNQPQHF
TGTGCCAGCAGCTTACCCCCGGACGCTCGGGGTAGTGATAGCAATCAGCCCCAGCATTTT
>TRBV4-1|-|TRBD2|TRBJ2-4
CASSQDGLAGGTKNIQYF
TGCGCCAGCAGCCAAGATGGACTAGCGGGGGGGACCAAAAACATTCAGTACTTC
>TRBV5-4|-|-|TRBJ2-1
CASSLGTWNNEQFF
TGTGCCAGCAGCTTGGGGACCTGGAACAATGAGCAGTTCTTC
>TRBV7-9|once|-|TRBJ2-2
CASSQMANTGELFF
TGTGCCAGCAGCCAAATGGCTAACACCGGGGAGCTGTTTTTT
>TRBV19|-|TRBD1|TRBJ2-3
CASSKETGGATDTQYF
TGTGCCAGTAGTAAAGAGACAGGGGGCGCGACAGATACGCAGTATTTT
>TRBV23-1|-|TRBD1|TRBJ1-6
CASSQIPPGQGDSPLHF
TGCGCCAGCAGTCAGATACCTCCGGGACAGGGGGATTCACCCCTCCACTTT
>TRBV10-3|-|-|TRBJ2-7
CAISGGTVGYEQYF
TGTGCCATCAGTGGAGGAACAGTTGGCTACGAGCAGTACTTC
>TRBV30|-|TRBD1|TRBJ1-6
CAWSSGTGDSPLHF
TGTGCCTGGAGTTCCGGGACAGGGGACTCACCCCTCCACTTT
>TRBV19|-|TRBD2|TRBJ2-3
CASSTTPGGGSDTQYF
TGTGCCAGTAGTACGACCCCGGGGGGGGGATCAGATACGCAGTATTTT
>TRBV4-1|-|-|TRBJ2-5
CASSQVLQETQYF
TGCGCCAGCAGCCAAGTCTTACAAGAGACCCAGTACTTC
>TRBV30|-|-|TRBJ1-5
CAWSQQNSNQPQHF
TGTGCCTGGAGTCAACAGAACTCCAATCAGCCCCAGCATTTT
>TRBV6-5|-|-|TRBJ1-4
CASSYSMGMGEKLFF
TGTGCCAGCAGTTACTCGATGGGGATGGGTGAAAAACTGTTTTTT
>TRBV6-1|-|TRBD1|TRBJ1-2
CASSETGLRLYGYTF
TGTGCCAGCAGTGAGACAGGGTTAAGACTCTATGGCTACACCTTC
>TRBV19|-|-|TRBJ1-6
CASSVPGHYNSPLHF
TGTGCCAGTAGTGTCCCGGGACATTATAATTCACCCCTCCACTTT
>TRBV5-6|-|TRBD1|TRBJ2-7
CASSSGTEYEQYF
TGTGCCAGCAGCTCCGGGACAGAATACGAGCAGTACTTC
>TRBV28|once|TRBD1|TRBJ2-7
CASSSPGTGNYEQYF
TGTGCCAGCAGTTCCCCCGGGACAGGGAACTACGAGCAGTACTTC
>TRBV7-3|few|TRBD1|TRBJ1-6
CASSRTGGSSPLHF
TGTGCCAGCAGTCGGACAGGGGGTTCGTCACCCCTCCACTTT
>TRBV19|-|-|TRBJ1-2
CASSIDHTGWNYGYTF
TGTGCCAGTAGTATAGATCACACAGGGTGGAACTATGGCTACACCTTC
>TRBV25-1|-|-|TRBJ1-4
CASGLQSNEKLFF
TGTGCCAGCGGTCTCCAATCAAATGAAAAACTGTTTTTT
>TRBV7-2|-|TRBD1|TRBJ1-5
CASSSTGGGQHRQPQHF
TGTGCCAGCAGCTCCACAGGGGGCGGTCAGCACAGACAGCCCCAGCATTTT
>TRBV4-3|-|-|TRBJ2-3
CASSQDSMSEDTQYF
TGCGCCAGCAGCCAAGATAGCATGAGTGAAGATACGCAGTATTTT
>TRBV27|-|TRBD1|TRBJ2-1
CASKSWDRYNEQFF
TGTGCCAGCAAAAGTTGGGACAGATACAATGAGCAGTTCTTC
>TRBV7-9|-|TRBD2|TRBJ2-5
CASSLTAGGLRGRETQYF
TGTGCCAGCAGCTTAACGGCGGGGGGGCTACGAGGGAGAGAGACCCAGTACTTC